This TCR beta chain was found in a study of technical replicates of blood from four donors. V was clipped by 6 bases and J by 5 bases; unmatched bases: 5. From germline, CDR1 is MGHDK and CDR2 SYGVNS. The CDR3 runs to 13 residues. Data came from immunoSEQ multiplex PCR; TCRdb stores just in-frame clones and leaves some out. The repertoire has about 71,000 clones, around 87% of them found once; the top ten carry roughly 4.6%. The source is a human donor in good health. Some clones in this sample may be carry-over from other donors' samples. The sequenced sample was PBMCs. The rearrangement links TRBV25-1 to TRBJ2-3, with 7 bases matching TRBD1. This chain's CDR3 is CASSKPGGDTQYF. CDR3 coding DNA: TGTGCCAGCAGCAAACCAGGGGGAGATACGCAGTATTTT.